A single count supports the clone carrying this T cell receptor (beta chain). TCRdb's copy holds only in-frame clones and misses some; the assay was immunoSEQ multiplex PCR. The sample has around 33,000 clones; around nine tenths are singletons. The data belong to a study of OX40 agonist ivuxolimab in advanced cancers. Study at large: Patients were dosed with the agonistic anti-OX40 (CD134) antibody ivuxolimab. Partial responses were achieved by three patients, one with hepatocellular carcinoma and two with cutaneous melanoma.

CDR3 length: 13 amino acids. With V trimmed by 6 bases and J by 5 bases, 6 bases remained unmatched. The germline V gene has CDR1 MNHNS and CDR2 SASEGT. This specimen consisted of CD4+ or CD8+ T cells sorted from blood, obtained in a trial of the OX40 agonist ivuxolimab. The TCR was taken from an adult with an advanced solid tumor such as melanoma, head and neck, liver or kidney cancer. This rearrangement joins TRBV6-1 to TRBJ2-5; TRBD2 aligns across 7 bases. Here the CDR3 reads CASRSGDVETQYF. In DNA, the CDR3 is TGTGCCAGCAGAAGCGGGGACGTGGAGACCCAGTACTTC.